This entry lists 25 T cell receptor beta chains sequenced from one sample in a study of T cells in Graves' hyperthyroidism and ophthalmopathy. RNA transcripts gave rise to amplified TCR beta CDR3 regions. TCR CDR3 underwent first-round RT-PCR with the HTBI primer set. TCRdb processed the multiplex PCR reads anew with MiXCR; each CDR3 protein has one entry. This table holds about 560,000 distinct CDR3 sequences, approximately 15% found once. Source material: blood. The receptors originated from a woman younger than 45 with Graves' hyperthyroidism.

This chain connects TRBV29-1 to TRBJ2-1, with D perhaps TRBD1 (5 bases). The CDR3 is made up of 11 amino acids. Germline lookup yields CDR1 SQVTM and CDR2 ANQGSEA. Trimming shortened V by 6 bases and J by 9 bases, and 12 bases separated the two germline ends. CDR3 sequence: CSVGPIVEQFF. The CDR3 DNA sequence: TGCAGCGTGGGGCCAATTGTTGAGCAGTTCTTC.

CDR3 DNA: TGTGCCAGCGTAGCGGGAGGGATCCACAATGAGCAGTTCTTC. The encoded protein is CASVAGGIHNEQFF. The V gene is TRBV28, the J gene TRBJ2-1; 11 positions match TRBD2. V lost 8 bases and J lost 5; bases outside the gene matches: 5. Germline CDR1 MDHEN, CDR2 SYDVKM. This CDR3 spans 14 amino acids.

Details on this clonotype: The junction does not match germline at one end; this may be a read error. This chain links TRBV11-2 with TRBJ2-3; TRBD1 aligns across 8 bases. The CDR3 is made up of 15 amino acids. Germline values: CDR1 SGHAT, CDR2 FQNNGV. CDR3 protein: CASSLTGESTDTQYF. Here the CDR3 DNA reads TGCGCCAGCAGCCTGACAGGGGAGAGCACAGATACGCAGTATTTT.

This clonotype was counted only a few times. The chain recombines TRBV10-3 with TRBJ2-2; TRBD1 aligns across 8 bases. Germline V gene sequence: CDR1 ENHRY, CDR2 SYGVKD. The CDR3 has 15 amino acids. The junction had 0 bases not matched to a gene; V was cut back by 3 bases and J by 0 bases. The CDR3 loop is CAISEQGANTGELFF. CDR3 DNA sequence: TGTGCCATCAGTGAACAGGGGGCGAACACCGGGGAGCTGTTTTTT.

There are a few counts of this clonotype. The V and J genes are TRBV18 and TRBJ2-3; TRBD1 aligns across 7 bases. Looked up from germline, CDR1 is KGHSH and CDR2 is LQKENI. This CDR3 has 14 amino acids. The trim removed 3 bases at V and 4 bases at J, leaving 4 bases unmatched. CDR3 bases: TGTGCCAGCTCACCCGGGACAGCCGCAGATACGCAGTATTTT. It translates to CASSPGTAADTQYF.

The gene calls are TRBV7-3 and TRBJ2-3; D is ambiguous. Germline V CDR1 and CDR2: SGHTA, FQGTGA. CDR3 length equals 16 residues. Trimming shortened V by 1 base and J by 0 bases, and 11 bases separated the two germline ends. CDR3 sequence reads: CASSLIAISSTDTQYF. The CDR3, as DNA: TGTGCCAGCAGCTTAATCGCGATCTCTAGCACAGATACGCAGTATTTT.

This clonotype has at least ten counts. This chain uses TRBV27 with TRBJ2-7, with 7 nucleotides matching TRBD2. The CDR3 loop spans 15 amino acids. The V and J ends lost 0 bases and 6 bases, in that order; junction bases with no gene match: 8. The germline CDR1 and CDR2 sequences are MNHEY and SMNVEV (reference sequence). In DNA, the CDR3 is TGTGCCAGCAGTTTATCCGGCGGGAGTAAGGGCGAGCAGTACTTC. Its protein is CASSLSGGSKGEQYF.

The sample holds many counts of this clonotype. V and J are TRBV12-3 or TRBV12-4 and TRBJ2-3; no definite D call. Trimming cost V 5 bases and J 2 bases, with 8 bases left between them. The CDR3 is 13 amino acids. CDR3 DNA: TGTGCCAGCAGTATTTTGTACACAGATACGCAGTATTTT. Protein product: CASSILYTDTQYF.

This clonotype was seen ten or more times. This chain uses TRBV3-1 with TRBJ2-7; 14 bases line up with TRBD2. CDR3 length: 17 residues. Unmatched junction bases numbered 7, after V lost 4 bases and J lost 2 bases. CDR1 is LGHDT, CDR2 YNNKEL, per germline (reference sequence). The CDR3 reads CASSLTSGRAYAYEQYF. CDR3 bases: TGTGCCAGCAGCCTGACTAGCGGGAGGGCCTATGCCTACGAGCAGTACTTC.

This clonotype was observed many times. The chain joins TRBV10-2 to TRBJ2-1; 15 bases fit TRBD2. The germline gives CDR1 WSHSY, CDR2 SAAADI. This CDR3 spans 18 amino acids. Trimming took 4 bases from V and 4 from J; bases not matched to a gene: 8. CDR3 sequence reads: CASSGGTSGRISYNEQFF. DNA of the CDR3: TGCGCCAGCAGTGGAGGGACTAGCGGGAGGATAAGTTACAATGAGCAGTTCTTC.

The chain is built from TRBV12-3 or TRBV12-4 and TRBJ2-7; 12 bases line up with TRBD2. The trim removed 2 bases at V and 5 bases at J, leaving 10 bases unmatched. The CDR3 runs to 17 residues. DNA of the CDR3: TGTGCCAGCAGTTTATCCGCGACTAGCGGGAGAATCAACGAGCAGTACTTC. This translates into CASSLSATSGRINEQYF.

The rearrangement uses TRBV27 and TRBJ1-2; 10 bases are a match to TRBD1. This CDR3 comprises 15 residues. CDR1 and CDR2 from the germline V gene are MNHEY and SMNVEV (reference sequence). Trimming cost V 4 bases and J 2 bases; bases outside gene matches: 4. CDR3 DNA: TGTGCCAGCAGTTCTGGACAGGGGGGGAACTATGGCTACACCTTC. Translation: CASSSGQGGNYGYTF.

This clonotype was found many times. This chain connects TRBV28 to TRBJ2-7, with 8 bases that match TRBD2. The CDR3 contains 16 residues. Looked up from germline, CDR1 is MDHEN and CDR2 is SYDVKM. After removal of 6 bases from V and 3 bases from J, the junction contained 13 bases not matched to a gene. CDR3 DNA: TGTGCCAGCAGGTCTCAAGCTAGCGGGCAGAACTACGAGCAGTACTTC. Residues: CASRSQASGQNYEQYF.

This clonotype was detected ten times or more. This chain links TRBV6-2 or TRBV6-3 with TRBJ1-1; D unresolved. The V end was cut by 4 bases, the J end by 1 base, with 10 bases between. This CDR3 comprises 14 residues. Germline assignment: CDR1 MNHEY and CDR2 SVGEGT. The CDR3: CASSLYRGNTEAFF. The CDR3 DNA reads as TGTGCCAGCAGTTTATATCGGGGGAACACTGAAGCTTTCTTT.

Ten or more counts support this clonotype. In DNA, the CDR3 is TGCAGTGCTAGCACGTCCACTGAAGCTTTCTTT. Translated: CSASTSTEAFF. The chain carries TRBV20-1 and TRBJ1-1, with D unresolved. The CDR3 has 11 residues. V was pared by 3 bases and J by 4 bases, with 6 bases between. Germline V CDR1 and CDR2: DFQATT, SNEGSKA (reference sequence).

This clonotype was picked up many times. This sequence joins TRBV20-1 and TRBJ2-2, with 8 bases that match TRBD2. Trimming removed 4 bases from V and 1 base from J; junction bases left unmatched: 2. This CDR3 comprises 14 residues. From germline, CDR1 is DFQATT and CDR2 SNEGSKA (reference sequence). The CDR3, as DNA: TGCAGTGCTAAGCTAGCGGGGAACACCGGGGAGCTGTTTTTT. It yields the protein CSAKLAGNTGELFF.

This clonotype was counted many times. J is TRBJ2-7 and V is TRBV20-1, with D unclear. The V gene's germline CDR1 is DFQATT and CDR2 SNEGSKA (reference sequence). This CDR3 comprises 13 residues. V was shortened by 3 bases and J by 0 bases, with 9 bases between the two germline ends. The CDR3 coding sequence is TGCAGTGCTAGGGGCCAGAGCTCCTACGAGCAGTACTTC. It yields the protein CSARGQSSYEQYF.

The gene calls are TRBV14 and TRBJ1-1; D is unclear. V was clipped by 1 base and J by 8 bases, with 8 bases between them. This CDR3 has 12 residues. Germline assignment: CDR1 SGHDN and CDR2 FVKESK. The CDR3 reads CASSQAPPEAFF. The CDR3 coding sequence is TGTGCCAGCAGCCAAGCACCCCCGGAAGCTTTCTTT.

In its sample, this clonotype was seen a few times. V usage is TRBV7-8 and J usage is TRBJ2-3; no definite D call. Germline V gene data show CDR1 as SGHVS and CDR2 as FQNEAQ. V was cut by 5 bases and J by 0 bases, with 15 bases left in between. The CDR3 covers 16 residues. The CDR3 DNA reads as TGTGCCAGCAGCCCAGCCCCCGCCCCTAGCACAGATACGCAGTATTTT. Its translation is CASSPAPAPSTDTQYF.

This clonotype was picked up one time. A much bigger clone sits one base away, suggesting this may be a read error. This chain connects TRBV12-3 or TRBV12-4 to TRBJ1-5; TRBD1 agrees at 7 bases. There are 13 residues in the CDR3. This CDR3 reads CAGSLYRGQPQHF. CDR3 in DNA: TGTGCCGGCAGTTTATACAGGGGCCAGCCCCAGCATTTT.

This sequence joins TRBV5-1 and TRBJ2-7, with 8 bases fitting TRBD2. V shed 2 bases, J shed 5 bases, and the junction held 6 bases outside the gene matches. The CDR3 is 14 amino acids. Germline assignment: CDR1 SGHRS and CDR2 YFSETQ. CDR3 nucleotide sequence: TGCGCCAGCAGCTTACGCGGGAGGAGGGACGAGCAGTACTTC. Its protein is CASSLRGRRDEQYF.

The sample holds many counts of this clonotype. The rearrangement joins TRBV28 to TRBJ2-4, with D tentatively TRBD1 or TRBD2 (5 bases each). This CDR3 spans 15 amino acids. The germline V and J ends were trimmed by 7 bases and 0 bases, with 13 bases remaining between them. Germline CDR1 reads MDHEN; CDR2 reads SYDVKM. CDR3 nucleotides: TGTGCCAGCAACCTTGGGACCGCAGCCAAAAACATTCAGTACTTC. Its protein product is CASNLGTAAKNIQYF.

Many counts were recorded for this clonotype. This sequence joins TRBV7-7 and TRBJ2-2; no firm D call. Germline assignment: CDR1 SSHAT and CDR2 FNYEAQ (reference sequence). Trimming shortened V by 1 base and J by 2 bases, and 8 bases separated the two germline ends. The CDR3 loop spans 15 amino acids. In DNA form, the CDR3 reads TGTGCCAGCAGCTTAGTATTAGAAAACACCGGGGAGCTGTTTTTT. Amino acid sequence: CASSLVLENTGELFF. Looking up the rest from reference TRBV7-7 and TRBJ2-2 gives the full variable domain: GAGVSQSPRYKVTKRGQDVTLRCDPISSHATLYWYQQALGQGPEFLTYFNYEAQPDKSGLPSDRFSAERPEGSISTLTIQRTEQRDSAMYRCASSLVLENTGELFFGEGSRLTVL.

The table lists this clonotype with a few counts. This chain links TRBV28 with TRBJ1-1; weak D call: TRBD1 (6 bases). Germline V lookup: CDR1 MDHEN, CDR2 SYDVKM. This CDR3 has 16 amino acids. V lost 5 bases and J lost 0, with 16 bases in between. Here the CDR3 DNA reads TGTGCCAGCAGTCCCGGGGGGCGTATGGTGAACACTGAAGCTTTCTTT. It is translated as CASSPGGRMVNTEAFF.

This clonotype was seen repeatedly, ten times or more. This chain links TRBV11-2 with TRBJ2-4; 8 bases are a match to TRBD1. There are 14 residues in the CDR3. Germline CDR1 and CDR2: SGHAT and FQNNGV. V lost 1 base to trimming and J lost 9 bases; unmatched junction nucleotides: 5. CDR3 DNA sequence: TGTGCCAGCAGCTTAGGCGGACAGGGCACCATTCAGTACTTC. Translated: CASSLGGQGTIQYF.